The rows below give T cell receptor beta chains drawn from one sample of a study of T-cell reconstitution after alpha-beta-depleted transplantation in children. MiXCR was run by TCRdb on the PCR reads, yielding one entry per CDR3 protein. The sample contains 450,000 to 600,000 distinct CDR3 sequences, about 18% of which appear only once. The starting material was PBMCs from the stem cell graft donor, obtained from the stem cell graft. The receptors were gathered from a human donor who donated a stem cell graft to a child with acute lymphoblastic leukemia. Both conserved end residues are part of each CDR3. The D gene is left open where the match is weak. Clone size is shown for a subset of rows, as once, few, many or a class of expanded clone.

D	V	J	size	CDR3	DNA
.	TRBV24-1	TRBJ2-5	.	CATSDLPTGETQYF	TGTGCCACCAGTGATTTGCCGACGGGGGAGACCCAGTACTTC
.	TRBV15	TRBJ2-3	few	CATSREGTLNTDTQYF	TGTGCCACCAGCAGAGAGGGGACTCTAAACACCGATACGCAGTATTTT
.	TRBV4-1	TRBJ1-5	few	CASSQEGPVSNQPQHF	TGCGCCAGCAGCCAAGAAGGGCCGGTTAGCAATCAGCCCCAGCATTTT
TRBD2	TRBV4-1	TRBJ2-5	.	CASSQVRSGRAWETQYF	TGCGCCAGCAGCCAAGTACGCAGCGGGAGGGCCTGGGAGACCCAGTACTTC
TRBD1	TRBV29-1	TRBJ1-2	.	CSAYSGTERLGYTF	TGCAGCGCGTACTCCGGGACAGAGAGACTTGGCTACACCTTC
.	TRBV6-2/TRBV6-3	TRBJ1-1	.	CASTKGGRYTSANTEAFF	TGTGCCAGCACCAAGGGCGGCAGGTACACTTCAGCGAACACTGAAGCTTTCTTT
TRBD1	TRBV5-1	TRBJ1-2	.	CASSARGGYTF	TGCGCCAGCAGCGCCAGGGGGGGCTACACCTTC
.	TRBV5-6	TRBJ1-1	many	CASSLAQGGEAFF	TGTGCCAGCAGCTTGGCACAGGGCGGTGAAGCTTTCTTT
.	TRBV20-1	TRBJ2-5	.	CSAWGAETQYF	TGCAGTGCTTGGGGGGCAGAGACCCAGTACTTC
.	TRBV29-1	TRBJ1-1	many	CSVEWDTEAFF	TGCAGCGTTGAGTGGGATACTGAAGCTTTCTTT
.	TRBV10-3	TRBJ2-1	.	CAIRDRTGEYNEQFF	TGTGCCATCAGGGACAGGACGGGAGAGTACAATGAGCAGTTCTTC
.	TRBV5-1	TRBJ2-6	.	CASSSRTAAGANVLTF	TGCGCCAGCAGCTCCAGGACCGCGGCAGGGGCCAACGTCCTGACTTTC
TRBD2	TRBV2	TRBJ2-1	.	CASSVFPTGGRNEQFF	TGTGCCAGCAGTGTTTTTCCTACGGGGGGAAGGAATGAGCAGTTCTTC
.	TRBV7-2	TRBJ2-1	few	CASTPLRSEQFF	TGTGCCAGCACCCCACTGAGGAGTGAGCAGTTCTTC
TRBD1	TRBV20-1	TRBJ2-5	.	CSANRDSQETQYF	TGCAGTGCGAATCGGGACAGCCAAGAGACCCAGTACTTC
.	TRBV15	TRBJ2-3	.	CATSTAWPTDTQYF	TGTGCCACCAGTACCGCTTGGCCGACAGATACGCAGTATTTT
.	TRBV12-3/TRBV12-4	TRBJ2-1	.	CASSSSLSSGSYNEQFF	TGTGCCAGCAGTTCTTCCTTATCAAGCGGTTCCTACAATGAGCAGTTCTTC
TRBD2	TRBV2	TRBJ2-1	.	CASRGSGTSGRNAEQFF	TGTGCCAGCAGGGGGTCCGGGACTAGCGGGAGAAATGCTGAGCAGTTCTTC
.	TRBV7-9	TRBJ2-3	.	CAAPEGPGDTQYF	TGTGCCGCACCTGAGGGACCGGGAGATACGCAGTATTTT
.	TRBV20-1	TRBJ2-5	few	CSARKDSQETQYF	TGCAGTGCTAGAAAGGACAGTCAAGAGACCCAGTACTTC
TRBD2	TRBV10-3	TRBJ2-7	few	CAISRTSGTYEQYF	TGTGCCATCAGCCGGACTAGCGGGACCTACGAGCAGTACTTC
TRBD2	TRBV6-2/TRBV6-3	TRBJ2-2	.	CASSYSGLAGVTGELFF	TGTGCCAGCAGTTACTCAGGACTAGCGGGAGTCACCGGGGAGCTGTTTTTT
.	TRBV12-3/TRBV12-4	TRBJ2-7	.	CASSLGGRYLDEQYF	TGTGCCAGCAGTTTGGGGGGTAGGTATCTGGACGAGCAGTACTTC
.	TRBV28	TRBJ1-2	.	CASSFAGYGYTF	TGTGCCAGCAGTTTTGCTGGGTATGGCTACACCTTC
TRBD2	TRBV20-1	TRBJ2-5	many	CSARDGREGRETQYF	TGCAGTGCTAGAGATGGGCGGGAGGGCCGAGAGACCCAGTACTTC
.	TRBV29-1	TRBJ1-1	.	CSVGLRYTENTEAFF	TGCAGCGTTGGGCTCCGCTACACCGAGAACACTGAAGCTTTCTTT
TRBD1	TRBV4-1	TRBJ2-5	.	CASRETGGGTETQYF	TGCGCCAGCAGGGAGACAGGGGGTGGGACAGAGACCCAGTACTTC